The T cell receptor beta chain under discussion was sequenced for a study of glioma-infiltrating T cells after dendritic cell vaccination. Time point specified: after dendritic cell vaccination, including at tumor progression/relapse. PBMC were collected before vaccination, two weeks after the third vaccination, and at progression. Method: immunoSEQ multiplex PCR; TCRdb's copy keeps in-frame clones and lacks some. This table holds around 90,000 clones, roughly four fifths found once. This CDR3 spans 15 amino acids. Germline CDR1 SGHNT, CDR2 YENEEA. The J segment lost 10 bases and the V segment lost 5 bases, leaving 13 bases of the junction unmatched.

The clonotype was recovered from a human donor with glioblastoma. Source: blood, taken after dendritic cell vaccination. The chain combines TRBV11-3 with TRBJ2-1, with 8 bases identical to TRBD2. CDR3 sequence (DNA): TGTGCCAGCAGCCCCCAATCGGGAGGGCCTGGGGAGCAGTTCTTC. Translating it yields CASSPQSGGPGEQFF.